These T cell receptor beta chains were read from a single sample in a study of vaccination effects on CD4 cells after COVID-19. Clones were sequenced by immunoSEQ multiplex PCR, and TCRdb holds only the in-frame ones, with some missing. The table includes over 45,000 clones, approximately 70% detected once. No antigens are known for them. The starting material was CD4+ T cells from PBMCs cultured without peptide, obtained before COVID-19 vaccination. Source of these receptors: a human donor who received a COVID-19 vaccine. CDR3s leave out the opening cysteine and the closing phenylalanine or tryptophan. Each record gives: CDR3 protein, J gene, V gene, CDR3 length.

CDR3: ASSFNIQGSTDTQY
J: TRBJ2-3
V: TRBV11-2
length: 14

CDR3: ASSRGTPHEQY
J: TRBJ2-7
V: TRBV5-4
length: 11

CDR3: SASGSGGTDTQY
J: TRBJ2-3
V: TRBV20-1
length: 12

CDR3: ASSPRTGRDTEAF
J: TRBJ1-1
V: TRBV5-8
length: 13

CDR3: ASSFRDRVPGTQY
J: TRBJ2-3
V: TRBV2
length: 13

CDR3: ASSFRWMNTEAF
J: TRBJ1-1
V: TRBV27
length: 12

CDR3: ASSLGKGRVSTNTGELF
J: TRBJ2-2
V: TRBV13
length: 17

CDR3: ASNLQGINEQF
J: TRBJ2-1
V: TRBV28
length: 11

CDR3: ASSQGAAKNIQY
J: TRBJ2-4
V: TRBV3-1/TRBV3-2
length: 12

CDR3: ASSQDQGIYNSPLH
J: TRBJ1-6
V: TRBV3-1/TRBV3-2
length: 14

CDR3: ASSTRLVPNEQF
J: TRBJ2-1
V: TRBV28
length: 12

CDR3: AISEFAVAAF
J: TRBJ1-1
V: TRBV10-3
length: 10

CDR3: ASSPDRLAEQF
J: TRBJ2-1
V: TRBV18
length: 11

CDR3: ASSFAGGTEAF
J: TRBJ1-1
V: TRBV11-2
length: 11

CDR3: ASSELGGSYNEQF
J: TRBJ2-1
V: TRBV25-1
length: 13

CDR3: ASSQDKALRKLF
J: TRBJ1-4
V: TRBV3-1/TRBV3-2
length: 12

CDR3: ASSQGNIMGQGAGEAF
J: TRBJ1-1
V: TRBV4-2
length: 16

CDR3: ASSQASHAAPFSYEQY
J: TRBJ2-7
V: TRBV3-1/TRBV3-2
length: 16

CDR3: ASSHPHGTGLSPLH
J: TRBJ1-6
V: TRBV6-6
length: 14

CDR3: ASSLEGGNSPLH
J: TRBJ1-6
V: TRBV5-1
length: 12

CDR3: ASRSRSNTHEAF
J: TRBJ1-1
V: TRBV19
length: 12

CDR3: AISEFPNTEAF
J: TRBJ1-1
V: TRBV10-3
length: 11

CDR3: ASSPGLAVSYEQY
J: TRBJ2-7
V: TRBV11-2
length: 13

CDR3: ASSSGVGQGYGYT
J: TRBJ1-2
V: TRBV5-1
length: 13

CDR3: ASLPPGGNQPQH
J: TRBJ1-5
V: TRBV6-5
length: 12

CDR3: ASSFEWSGVPGELF
J: TRBJ2-2
V: TRBV5-1
length: 14

CDR3: ASSQVLAGEQF
J: TRBJ2-1
V: TRBV4-2
length: 11

CDR3: ASSSGTGHSPLH
J: TRBJ1-6
V: TRBV5-4
length: 12

CDR3: ASSLNSASVNTEAF
J: TRBJ1-1
V: TRBV7-8
length: 14

CDR3: ASSGGQAVGETQY
J: TRBJ2-5
V: TRBV5-1
length: 13

CDR3: ATSRDSGYEQY
J: TRBJ2-7
V: TRBV15
length: 11

CDR3: ASSPDRGYGYT
J: TRBJ1-2
V: TRBV18
length: 11

CDR3: ASSYPPTGIQY
J: TRBJ2-4
V: TRBV6-2/TRBV6-3
length: 11

CDR3: ASGLARLGRAESGANVLT
J: TRBJ2-6
V: TRBV12-5
length: 18

CDR3: ASSSAGVGEQY
J: TRBJ2-7
V: TRBV5-1
length: 11

CDR3: ASSFGGGTGANVLT
J: TRBJ2-6
V: TRBV5-6
length: 14

CDR3: ASRRDRDAEAF
J: TRBJ1-1
V: TRBV10-2
length: 11

CDR3: ASSMAQSYGYT
J: TRBJ1-2
V: TRBV19
length: 11

CDR3: ASSPQVNTEAF
J: TRBJ1-1
V: TRBV5-6
length: 11

CDR3: ASSPRQGSTEAF
J: TRBJ1-1
V: TRBV3-1/TRBV3-2
length: 12

CDR3: ASSQSGGASTDTQY
J: TRBJ2-3
V: TRBV4-2
length: 14

CDR3: ASSPGWGGYT
J: TRBJ1-2
V: TRBV7-3
length: 10

CDR3: ASSYTGQGSLYEQY
J: TRBJ2-7
V: TRBV6-2/TRBV6-3
length: 14